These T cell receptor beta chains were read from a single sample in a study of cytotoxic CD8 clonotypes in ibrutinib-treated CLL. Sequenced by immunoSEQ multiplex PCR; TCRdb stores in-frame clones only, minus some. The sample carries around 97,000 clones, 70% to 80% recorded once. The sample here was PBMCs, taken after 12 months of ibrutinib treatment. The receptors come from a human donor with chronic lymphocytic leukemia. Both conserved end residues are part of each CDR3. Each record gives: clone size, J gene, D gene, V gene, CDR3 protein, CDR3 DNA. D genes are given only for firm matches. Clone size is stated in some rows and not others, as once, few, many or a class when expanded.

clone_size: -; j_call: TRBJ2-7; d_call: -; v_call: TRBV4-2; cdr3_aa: CASRGGLFTYEQYF; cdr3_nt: TGTGCCAGCAGGGGCGGCCTGTTCACCTACGAGCAGTACTTC
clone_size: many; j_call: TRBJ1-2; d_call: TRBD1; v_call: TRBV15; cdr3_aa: CATSRETGDYGYTF; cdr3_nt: TGTGCCACCAGCAGGGAGACAGGGGACTATGGCTACACCTTC
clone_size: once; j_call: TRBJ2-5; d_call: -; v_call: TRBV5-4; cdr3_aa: CASSLPPPQETQYF; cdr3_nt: TGTGCCAGCAGCTTGCCGCCGCCCCAAGAGACCCAGTACTTC
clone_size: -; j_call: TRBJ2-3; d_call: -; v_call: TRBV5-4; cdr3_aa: CASSFRLGSTDTQYF; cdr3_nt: TGTGCCAGCAGCTTCAGGCTCGGGAGCACAGATACGCAGTATTTT
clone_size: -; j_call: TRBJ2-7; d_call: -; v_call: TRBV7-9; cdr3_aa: CASSLGLRGSSYEQYF; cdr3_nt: TGTGCCAGCAGCTTAGGTCTCAGGGGATCCTCCTACGAGCAGTACTTC
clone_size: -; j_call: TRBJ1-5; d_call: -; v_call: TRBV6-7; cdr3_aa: CASRDSGESFTISPYSNQPQHF; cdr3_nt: TGTGCCAGCAGGGACTCCGGGGAATCATTCACAATTAGTCCTTATTCAAATCAGCCCCAGCATTTT
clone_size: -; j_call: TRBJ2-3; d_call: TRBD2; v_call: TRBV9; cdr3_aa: CASSDLAGANTDTQYF; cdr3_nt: TGTGCCAGCAGCGACCTAGCGGGGGCGAACACAGATACGCAGTATTTT
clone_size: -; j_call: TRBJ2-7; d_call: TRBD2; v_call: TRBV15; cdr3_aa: CATSRNPTSGEYEQYF; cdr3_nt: TGTGCCACCAGCAGAAATCCCACTAGCGGGGAGTACGAGCAGTACTTC
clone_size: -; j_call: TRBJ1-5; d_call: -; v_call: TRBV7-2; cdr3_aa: CASSLEQGPQHF; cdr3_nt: TGTGCCAGCAGCCTAGAACAGGGGCCCCAGCATTTT
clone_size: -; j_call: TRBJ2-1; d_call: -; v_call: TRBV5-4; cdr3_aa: CASSRMGHQRYNEQFF; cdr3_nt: TGTGCCAGCAGCCGGATGGGACACCAACGCTACAATGAGCAGTTCTTC
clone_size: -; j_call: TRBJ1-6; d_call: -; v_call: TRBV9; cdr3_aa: CASSPREGPGSPLHF; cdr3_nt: TGTGCCAGCAGCCCCCGGGAGGGCCCCGGGTCACCCCTCCACTTT
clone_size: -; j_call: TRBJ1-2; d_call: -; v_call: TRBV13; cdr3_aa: CASSLTGSNYGYTF; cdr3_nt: TGTGCCAGCAGCTTAACAGGGAGCAACTATGGCTACACCTTC
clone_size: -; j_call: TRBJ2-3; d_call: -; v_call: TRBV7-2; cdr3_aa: CASSLGGEGTDTQYF; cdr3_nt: TGTGCCAGCAGCTTAGGGGGAGAGGGGACAGATACGCAGTATTTT
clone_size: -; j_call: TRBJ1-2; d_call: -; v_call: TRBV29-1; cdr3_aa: CSVRTLNYGYTF; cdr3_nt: TGCAGCGTTCGGACACTTAACTATGGCTACACCTTC
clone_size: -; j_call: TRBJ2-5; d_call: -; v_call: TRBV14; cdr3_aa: CASSPGQPPFQYF; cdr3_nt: TGTGCCAGCAGCCCAGGACAGCCCCCCTTCCAGTACTTC
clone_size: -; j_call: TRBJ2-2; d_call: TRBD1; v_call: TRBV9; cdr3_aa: CASSVMTGKKPGELFF; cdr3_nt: TGTGCCAGCAGCGTCATGACAGGGAAAAAACCCGGGGAGCTGTTTTTT
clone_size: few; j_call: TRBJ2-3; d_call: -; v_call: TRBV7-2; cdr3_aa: CASSFGRADTQYF; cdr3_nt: TGTGCCAGCAGCTTCGGACGGGCAGATACGCAGTATTTT
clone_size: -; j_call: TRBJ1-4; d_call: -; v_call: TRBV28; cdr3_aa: CASKQEGPDNEKLFF; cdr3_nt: TGTGCCAGCAAACAGGAGGGCCCTGATAATGAAAAACTGTTTTTT
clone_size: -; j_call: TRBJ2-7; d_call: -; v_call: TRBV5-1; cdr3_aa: CASSSAGPSYEQYF; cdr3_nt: TGCGCCAGCAGCTCGGCGGGGCCCTCCTACGAGCAGTACTTC
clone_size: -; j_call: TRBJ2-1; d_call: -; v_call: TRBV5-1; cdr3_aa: CASSLTAGYNEQFF; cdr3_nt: TGCGCCAGCAGCTTGACGGCGGGGTACAATGAGCAGTTCTTC
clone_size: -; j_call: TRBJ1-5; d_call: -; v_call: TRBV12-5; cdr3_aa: CASGLVLGDQPQHF; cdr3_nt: TGTGCTAGTGGTTTGGTATTAGGGGATCAGCCCCAGCATTTT
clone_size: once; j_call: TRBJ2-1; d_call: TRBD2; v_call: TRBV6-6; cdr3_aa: CASSYSAGGQYNEQFF; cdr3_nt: TGTGCCAGCAGTTACTCCGCGGGGGGGCAATACAATGAGCAGTTCTTC
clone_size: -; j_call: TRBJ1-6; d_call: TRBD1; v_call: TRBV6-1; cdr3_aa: CASRITGDSSPLHF; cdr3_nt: TGTGCCAGCAGGATCACAGGGGATAGTTCACCCCTCCACTTT
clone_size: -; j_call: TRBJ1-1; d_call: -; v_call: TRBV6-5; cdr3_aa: CASSSRARMNTEAFF; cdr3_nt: TGTGCCAGCAGCTCTAGGGCCAGGATGAACACTGAAGCTTTCTTT
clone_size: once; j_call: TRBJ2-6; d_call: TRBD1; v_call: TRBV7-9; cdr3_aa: CASSQGTGGAGANVLTF; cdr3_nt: TGTGCCAGCAGCCAAGGGACAGGGGGCGCTGGGGCCAACGTCCTGACTTTC
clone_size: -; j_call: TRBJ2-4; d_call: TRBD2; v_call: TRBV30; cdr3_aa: CAWTTIRGGRDIQYF; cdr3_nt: TGTGCCTGGACTACAATCCGGGGGGGCCGGGACATTCAGTACTTC
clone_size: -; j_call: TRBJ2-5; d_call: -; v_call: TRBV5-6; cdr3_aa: CASRQTGGGSETQYF; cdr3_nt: TGTGCCAGCAGACAGACAGGAGGTGGGTCAGAGACCCAGTACTTC
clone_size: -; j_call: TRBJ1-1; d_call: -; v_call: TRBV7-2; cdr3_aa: CASSLGREGFRTEAFF; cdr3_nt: TGTGCCAGCAGCTTAGGCAGGGAGGGTTTTAGGACTGAAGCTTTCTTT
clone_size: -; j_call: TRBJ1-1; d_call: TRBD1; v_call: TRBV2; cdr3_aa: CASSDEGQGAEAFF; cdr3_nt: TGTGCCAGCAGCGACGAGGGACAGGGCGCTGAAGCTTTCTTT
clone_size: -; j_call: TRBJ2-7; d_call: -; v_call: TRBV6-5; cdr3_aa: CASKPGGKKEQYF; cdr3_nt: TGTGCCAGCAAACCAGGGGGGAAGAAAGAGCAGTACTTC
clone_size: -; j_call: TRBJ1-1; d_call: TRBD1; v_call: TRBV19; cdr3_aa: CASSIVTDRVNTEAFF; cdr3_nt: TGTGCCAGTAGTATAGTCACCGACAGGGTGAACACTGAAGCTTTCTTT
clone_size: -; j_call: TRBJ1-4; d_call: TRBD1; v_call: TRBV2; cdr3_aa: CASSAGTGDEKLFF; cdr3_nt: TGTGCCAGCAGTGCCGGGACAGGGGACGAAAAACTGTTTTTT
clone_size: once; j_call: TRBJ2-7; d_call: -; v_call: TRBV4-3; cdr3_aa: CASSQEDGYEQYF; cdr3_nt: TGCGCCAGCAGCCAAGAGGACGGCTACGAGCAGTACTTC
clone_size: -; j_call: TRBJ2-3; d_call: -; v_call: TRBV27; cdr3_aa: CASSLSWKRDTQYF; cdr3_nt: TGTGCCAGCAGTTTATCGTGGAAGAGAGATACGCAGTATTTT
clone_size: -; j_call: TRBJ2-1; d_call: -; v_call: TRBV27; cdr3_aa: CASTKIGFNEQFF; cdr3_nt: TGTGCCAGCACGAAGATTGGGTTCAATGAGCAGTTCTTC
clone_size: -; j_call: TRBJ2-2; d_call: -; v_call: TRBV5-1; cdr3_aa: CASSSGGATGELFF; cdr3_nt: TGCGCCAGCTCTAGTGGCGGGGCCACCGGGGAGCTGTTTTTT
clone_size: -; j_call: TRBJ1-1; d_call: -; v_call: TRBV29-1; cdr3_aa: CSVGGPGPEAFF; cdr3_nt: TGCAGCGTGGGGGGGCCGGGCCCTGAAGCTTTCTTT
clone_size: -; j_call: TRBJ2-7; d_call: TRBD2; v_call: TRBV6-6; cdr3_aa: CASSSGTRGYEQYF; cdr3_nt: TGTGCCAGCAGTTCCGGGACTAGGGGCTACGAGCAGTACTTC
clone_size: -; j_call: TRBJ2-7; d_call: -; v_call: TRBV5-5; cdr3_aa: CASSLEPTAPYEQYF; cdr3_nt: TGTGCCAGCAGCTTGGAACCGACAGCACCCTACGAGCAGTACTTC
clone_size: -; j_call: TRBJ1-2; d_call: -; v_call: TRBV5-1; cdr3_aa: CASSLEQLEGGYTF; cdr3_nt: TGCGCCAGCAGCTTGGAACAGCTAGAGGGTGGCTACACCTTC
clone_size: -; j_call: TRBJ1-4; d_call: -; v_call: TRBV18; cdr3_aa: CASSPRQTTNEKLFF; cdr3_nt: TGTGCCAGCTCGCCCAGACAGACAACTAATGAAAAACTGTTTTTT
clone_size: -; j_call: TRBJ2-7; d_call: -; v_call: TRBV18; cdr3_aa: CASSLGQGEQYF; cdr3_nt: TGTGCCAGCTCATTAGGGCAGGGAGAGCAGTACTTC
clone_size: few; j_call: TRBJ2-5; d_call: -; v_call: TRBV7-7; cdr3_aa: CASSLGPQETQYF; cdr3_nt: TGTGCTAGCAGCTTGGGACCGCAAGAGACCCAGTACTTC
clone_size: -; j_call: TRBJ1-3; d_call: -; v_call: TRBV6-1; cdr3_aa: CASSEAFNPTSGNTIYF; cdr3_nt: TGTGCCAGCAGTGAAGCTTTCAACCCCACCTCTGGAAACACCATATATTTT
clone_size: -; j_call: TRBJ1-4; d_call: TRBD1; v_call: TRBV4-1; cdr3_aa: CASSRQGKLFF; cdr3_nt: TGCGCCAGCAGCCGACAGGGAAAACTGTTTTTT
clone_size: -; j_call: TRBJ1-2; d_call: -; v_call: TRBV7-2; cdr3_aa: CASSNFGYYGYTF; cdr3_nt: TGTGCCAGCAGCAACTTTGGGTACTATGGCTACACCTTC
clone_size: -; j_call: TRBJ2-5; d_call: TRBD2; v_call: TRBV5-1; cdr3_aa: CASSLAGTSGETQYF; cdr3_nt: TGCGCCAGCAGCTTGGCCGGGACTAGCGGTGAGACCCAGTACTTC
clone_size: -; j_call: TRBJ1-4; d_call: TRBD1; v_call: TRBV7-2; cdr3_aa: CASSLTGGTEKLFF; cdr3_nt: TGTGCCAGCAGCTTGACAGGGGGGACGGAAAAACTGTTTTTT
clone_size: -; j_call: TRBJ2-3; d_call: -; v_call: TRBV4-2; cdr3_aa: CASSQARGMRGPNTQYF; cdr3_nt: TGTGCCAGCAGCCAAGCGCGAGGGATGCGGGGGCCTAATACGCAGTATTTT
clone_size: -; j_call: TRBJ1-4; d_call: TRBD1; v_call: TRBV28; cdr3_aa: CASSLYPGQANEKLFF; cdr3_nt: TGTGCCAGCAGTTTGTATCCGGGACAGGCTAATGAAAAACTGTTTTTT
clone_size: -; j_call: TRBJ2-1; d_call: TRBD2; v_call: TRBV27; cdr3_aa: CASNLAGSSYNEQFF; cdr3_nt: TGTGCCAGCAACCTAGCGGGGAGCTCCTACAATGAGCAGTTCTTC
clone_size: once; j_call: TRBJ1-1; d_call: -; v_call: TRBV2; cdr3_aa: CASTVRGNTEAFF; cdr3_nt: TGTGCCAGCACCGTCAGGGGGAACACTGAAGCTTTCTTT